The TCR beta chain described here comes from a study of CD8 T cells in ankylosing spondylitis. In making TCR beta libraries, quantitative 5'-RACE with molecular barcodes was used. MiXCR, run by TCRdb on the 5' RACE reads, gives a single entry per CDR3 protein. The sample yields 350,000 or so distinct CDR3 sequences, 11% seen once. CDR1 and CDR2 from the germline V gene are SGHAT and FQNNGV. V was shortened by 5 bases and J by 7 bases, with 12 bases between the two germline ends. The CDR3 runs 13 residues. Turning to this clonotype: Its antigen is undetermined.

Findings and caveats of the study: Disease-linked clones were found to be CD8+ and relatively rare in peripheral blood.

The source material was blood, either unsorted or a sorted T cell fraction (not recorded which). The J gene is TRBJ2-1, the V gene TRBV11-2; a possible D gene is TRBD2 (6 bases). The sequence came from a female donor with ankylosing spondylitis or in good health (not recorded which). The CDR3 spells CASSVGLTNEQFF. CDR3 sequence (DNA): TGTGCCAGCAGCGTGGGACTCACTAATGAGCAGTTCTTC. Together with reference TRBV11-2 and TRBJ2-1, the CDR3 gives the full variable domain: EAGVAQSPRYKIIEKRQSVAFWCNPISGHATLYWYQQILGQGPKLLIQFQNNGVVDDSQLPKDRFSAERLKGVDSTLKIQPAKLEDSAVYLCASSVGLTNEQFFGPGTRLTVL.